A selection of T cell receptor beta chains follows, all from one sample in a study of T cells after posttransplantation cyclophosphamide. Only in-frame clones appear in the TCRdb table, and some are missing; sequencing was by immunoSEQ multiplex PCR. The sample shows 50,000 to 55,000 clones, about 86% of them seen only once. Sequencing input: PBMCs. The receptors shown here come from a man aged 25 to 45 with a blood cancer, CMV-positive, and with a related stem cell donor. CDR3s leave out the opening cysteine and the closing phenylalanine or tryptophan. The order of the fields is V gene, J gene, D gene, CDR3 protein. A D gene is named only where the DNA matches it firmly.

v_call: TRBV4-1
j_call: TRBJ1-2
d_call: .
cdr3_aa: ASSQDNTNYGYT

v_call: TRBV29-1
j_call: TRBJ2-3
d_call: .
cdr3_aa: SVRPRTTDTQY

v_call: TRBV19
j_call: TRBJ1-1
d_call: TRBD1
cdr3_aa: ASSMKQGATEAF

v_call: TRBV27
j_call: TRBJ1-1
d_call: .
cdr3_aa: ASSPGGNTEAF

v_call: TRBV11-1
j_call: TRBJ2-1
d_call: TRBD2
cdr3_aa: ASSAGGTSYNEQF

v_call: TRBV5-1
j_call: TRBJ2-2
d_call: TRBD2
cdr3_aa: ASSLGSSGMHGELF

v_call: TRBV6-4
j_call: TRBJ2-3
d_call: TRBD1
cdr3_aa: ASSETGTDTQY

v_call: TRBV2
j_call: TRBJ1-1
d_call: .
cdr3_aa: ASSAGIPTEAF

v_call: TRBV5-1
j_call: TRBJ2-5
d_call: TRBD2
cdr3_aa: ASSSLPGRVETQY

v_call: TRBV9
j_call: TRBJ2-3
d_call: .
cdr3_aa: ASSPWGVGTDTQY

v_call: TRBV7-3
j_call: TRBJ2-2
d_call: .
cdr3_aa: ASSLYPGNTGELF

v_call: TRBV5-1
j_call: TRBJ2-7
d_call: TRBD2
cdr3_aa: ASSLPTPRTSGGGAIYEQY